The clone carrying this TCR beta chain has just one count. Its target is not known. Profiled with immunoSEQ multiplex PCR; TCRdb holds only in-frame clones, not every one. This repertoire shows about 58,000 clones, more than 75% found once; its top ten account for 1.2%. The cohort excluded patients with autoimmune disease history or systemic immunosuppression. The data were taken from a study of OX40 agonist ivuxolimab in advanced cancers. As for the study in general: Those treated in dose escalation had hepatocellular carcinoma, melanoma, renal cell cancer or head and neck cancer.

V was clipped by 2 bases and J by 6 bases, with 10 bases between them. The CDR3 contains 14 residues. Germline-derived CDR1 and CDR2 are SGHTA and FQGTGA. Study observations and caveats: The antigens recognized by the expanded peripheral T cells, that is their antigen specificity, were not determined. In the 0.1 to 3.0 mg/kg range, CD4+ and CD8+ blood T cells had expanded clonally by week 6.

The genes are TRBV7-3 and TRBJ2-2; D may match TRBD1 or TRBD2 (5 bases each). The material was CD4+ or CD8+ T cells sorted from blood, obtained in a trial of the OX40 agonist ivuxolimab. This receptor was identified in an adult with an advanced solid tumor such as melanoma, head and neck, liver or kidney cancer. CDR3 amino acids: CASSLEGSSGELFF. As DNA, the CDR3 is TGTGCCAGCAGCTTAGAGGGGTCCTCCGGGGAGCTGTTTTTT.